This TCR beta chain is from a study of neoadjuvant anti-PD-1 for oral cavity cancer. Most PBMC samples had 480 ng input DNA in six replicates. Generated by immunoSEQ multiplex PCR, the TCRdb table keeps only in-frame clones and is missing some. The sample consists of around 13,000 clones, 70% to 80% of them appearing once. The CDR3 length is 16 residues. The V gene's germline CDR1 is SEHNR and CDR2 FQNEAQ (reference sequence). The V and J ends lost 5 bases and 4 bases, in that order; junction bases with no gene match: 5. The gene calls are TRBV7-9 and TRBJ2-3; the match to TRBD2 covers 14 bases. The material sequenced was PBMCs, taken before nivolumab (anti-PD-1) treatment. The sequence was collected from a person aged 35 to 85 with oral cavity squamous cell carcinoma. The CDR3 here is CASSRGTSGSADTQYF. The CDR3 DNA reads TGTGCCAGCAGCAGAGGGACTAGCGGGAGCGCAGATACGCAGTATTTT.